This TCR beta chain was captured by sequencing in a study of blood T cell repertoires in COVID-19 (dated by TCRdb to about 2020). Study-wide context: The collaborator samples originated in the United States, Italy and Spain and spanned the acute and convalescent phases of COVID-19. The material from the prospective study consisted of cDNA or gDNA derived from T cells, B-cell-depleted T cells, or PBMCs. The dataset comprised deeply sampled blood TCRbeta repertoires from subjects exposed to, actively infected with, or recovered from COVID-19. The repertoires were released in a freely available public database intended as a resource for research on the immune response to SARS-CoV-2. The samples were drawn from two sources: the first 160 participants of the ongoing ImmuneRACE study, and 1,254 subjects contributed by 6 global collaborators. The sample metadata nearly always contained a de-identified subject ID, COVID-19 status, age in years and sex. Where available, HLA class I and class II types were taken from metadata supplied by the sample provider and were not determined by assay-based typing.

One collaborating source in Seattle enrolled patients during active infection and followed them longitudinally through the course of disease. The collaborating institutions used their own protocols to collect whole blood in K2EDTA tubes. For TCRbeta analysis, collaborator samples were shipped as frozen whole blood, as isolated PBMCs, or as DNA extracted from either sample type. To note about this clone: There is no known antigen for this receptor. No per-base quality is available; no much larger clone lies one base away.

Trimming leaves V shorter by 5 bases and J shorter by 11 bases, with the junction holding 12 bases beyond the gene matches. Including cysteine and phenylalanine, the CDR3 has 15 amino acids. Only the CDR3 DNA is retained, 45 bases long and in frame from the first base. From a lookup of the germline V gene (reference sequence), CDR1 and CDR2 are LNHDA and SQIVND. TCRbeta CDR3 regions were amplified from genomic DNA by means of the immunoSEQ Assay, a bias-controlled multiplex PCR. The source study handled its data this way. The number of nucleated cells in each sample was estimated by amplification of reference gene primers within the assay. To quantify the absolute abundance of each unique TCRbeta CDR3 rearrangement, sequence reads were collapsed and filtered. For each sample, productive Simpson clonality was calculated as the square root of Simpson's diversity index across productive rearrangements. Here the immuneACCESS table is served through TCRdb, limited to in-frame sequences with V and J called. Missing clones are a known gap in these copies; in checked studies unresolved V genes cover under half, and the rest lacks a known reason. That table furnishes V, J and clone size, whereas the DNA furnished D and trimming. In this sample the table shows approximately 170,000 clones, about 90% of which occur a single time. The ten top clones hold about a tenth of the sample.

The research as a whole found: The quantity of clinical and demographic metadata differed by source and by participant and was supplied without curation.

The TCR sequence derives from a woman aged 55-69 years with COVID-19, enrolled during active disease. The specimen was peripheral blood. In this chain, TRBV19 is recombined with TRBJ1-1; TRBD1 fits 12 bases in the junction. The CDR3 protein sequence reads: CASSLGTGGPRGAFF. The base sequence is TGTGCCAGTAGTTTAGGGACAGGGGGCCCCCGCGGTGCTTTCTTT.